This TCR beta chain emerged from a study of CD8 T cells in Susac syndrome. This clonotype was recorded once. TCR beta sequencing was performed on blood CD8+ and CD4+ T cells. This CDR3 comprises 17 residues. V dropped 5 bases and J dropped 0 bases, with 18 bases sitting between them. Germline CDR1 and CDR2: SGHTA and FQGNSA. RNA was extracted with the RNeasy kit, and a quantity of about 0.45 to 1 ug was reverse transcribed using random hexamers. Amplification of TCR beta CDR3 was carried out by immunoSEQ multiplex PCR, which covered 54 Vbeta and 13 Jbeta segments. MiXCR was run by TCRdb on the immunoSEQ multiplex PCR reads, yielding one entry per CDR3 protein. Of roughly 160,000 distinct CDR3 sequences listed, around 94% were seen once; the top ten hold roughly 0.15%.

The receptor's source is a human donor in good health. The genes are TRBV7-2 and TRBJ2-3, with D perhaps being TRBD1 or TRBD2 (5 bases each). What was sequenced was CD4+ T cells from PBMCs. As DNA, the CDR3 is TGTGCCAGCAGCAAACTTCCGGGACGGCAGAGCACAGATACGCAGTATTTT. Its protein product is CASSKLPGRQSTDTQYF. The entire variable domain, with the rest obtained from reference TRBV7-2 and TRBJ2-3, is as follows: GAGVSQSPSNKVTEKGKDVELRCDPISGHTALYWYRQSLGQGLEFLIYFQGNSAPDKSGLPSDRFSAERTGGSVSTLTIQRTQQEDSAVYLCASSKLPGRQSTDTQYFGPGTRLTVL.